These 17 T cell receptor beta chains share one sample of origin, sequenced in a study of shared clonotypes between healthy human individuals. Profiling relied on immunoSEQ multiplex PCR, and the TCRdb table lists in-frame clones only, not all of them. The sample includes some 1.4 million clones, roughly 96% seen only once; the top ten take approximately 1.2%. Sequenced material: naive CD4+ T cells sorted from blood. Subset reported: CD45RA+ positively selected. These TCRs come from a man under 40 in good health.

The V and J genes are TRBV9 and TRBJ2-1; 11 bases match TRBD1. This CDR3 is 16 amino acids long. V shed 0 bases, J shed 2 bases, and the junction held 1 base outside the gene matches. The V gene's germline CDR1 is SGDLS and CDR2 YYNGEE. The CDR3 bases are TGTGCCAGCAGCGTAGGGGGACAGGGGGCCTACAATGAGCAGTTCTTC. Translating gives CASSVGGQGAYNEQFF.

The chain has TRBV5-8 and TRBJ2-7, with unresolved D. The CDR3 sequence is 14 residues long. Per germline, CDR1 SGHTS and CDR2 YDEGEE. Trimming stripped 1 base from V and 1 base from J, with 9 bases between. As DNA, the CDR3 is TGTGCCAGCAGCTTGCCCCACACTTCCTACGAGCAGTACTTC. Translated, it gives CASSLPHTSYEQYF. Drawing the rest from reference TRBV5-8 and TRBJ2-7, the complete variable domain is EAGVTQSPTHLIKTRGQQATLRCSPISGHTSVYWYQQALGLGLQFLLWYDEGEERNRGNFPPRFSGRQFPNYSSELNVNALELEDSALYLCASSLPHTSYEQYFGPGTRLTVT.

The J gene is TRBJ2-7, the V gene TRBV14; D unclear. This CDR3 comprises 14 residues. The V end lost 0 bases, the J end lost 0 bases, and 6 bases lay between the germline ends. The V gene's germline CDR1 is SGHDN and CDR2 FVKESK. CDR3 bases: TGTGCCAGCAGCCAAGATCCAGCCTCCTACGAGCAGTACTTC. Translating it yields CASSQDPASYEQYF.

The genes are TRBV28 and TRBJ1-4, with D hard to call. Germline V gene sequence: CDR1 MDHEN, CDR2 SYDVKM. The CDR3 runs 16 residues. Trimming removed 4 bases at V and 2 bases at J, with 14 bases between. In DNA, the CDR3 is TGTGCCAGCAGTTCACGGACCACGAGTACTAATGAAAAACTGTTTTTT. It is translated as CASSSRTTSTNEKLFF.

The V gene is TRBV7-2, the J gene TRBJ1-3, with D hard to call. Trimming shortened V by 2 bases and J by 6 bases, and 8 bases separated the two germline ends. The germline CDR1 and CDR2 sequences are SGHTA and FQGNSA. The CDR3 is 13 residues long. The CDR3 sequence is CASSLSLQNTIYF. The CDR3 coding sequence is TGTGCCAGCAGCTTATCTCTCCAAAACACCATATATTTT.

V gene TRBV6-1 combines with J gene TRBJ2-7; D perhaps matches TRBD2 (5 bases). The CDR3 covers 15 residues. Trimming left V 2 bases short and J 3 bases short, with 14 bases between. In germline, CDR1 is MNHNS, CDR2 SASEGT. The CDR3 bases are TGTGCCAGCAGTGAAAATCCTCTTCGGGGCTACGAGCAGTACTTC. Amino acids: CASSENPLRGYEQYF.

This clone was counted between two and nine times. The genes are TRBV27 and TRBJ1-1; no firm D call. CDR3 length: 14 residues. The V end was cut by 5 bases, the J end by 1 base, with 11 bases between. Germline loops: CDR1 MNHEY, CDR2 SMNVEV (reference sequence). In DNA form, the CDR3 reads TGTGCCAGCAGTAACCGACTTACGAACACTGAAGCTTTCTTT. Residues: CASSNRLTNTEAFF.

V and J are TRBV27 and TRBJ2-7, with no clear D. Germline V gives CDR1 MNHEY, CDR2 SMNVEV (reference sequence). The V end was cut by 8 bases, the J end by 0 bases, with 23 bases between. The CDR3 contains 17 residues. The CDR3 coding sequence is TGTGCCAGCTTGGCCCTCCCGCTACCCCAAAACTCCTACGAGCAGTACTTC. It encodes CASLALPLPQNSYEQYF.

The chain couples TRBV4-2 to TRBJ2-1; 12 nucleotides match TRBD2. Looked up from germline, CDR1 is LGHNA and CDR2 is YNFKEQ. CDR3 length: 20 residues. J lost 2 bases, V lost 0 bases, and 11 bases had no gene match. DNA of the CDR3: TGTGCCAGCAGCCAAGATGGACCTACGCCTAGCGGGAGGGCCTACAATGAGCAGTTCTTC. Its translation: CASSQDGPTPSGRAYNEQFF.

V gene TRBV7-9 combines with J gene TRBJ2-3, with D possibly being TRBD2 (6 bases). Germline V gene lookup returns CDR1 SEHNR and CDR2 FQNEAQ (reference sequence). The CDR3 extends over 16 amino acids. The V and J ends lost 1 base and 2 bases respectively, with 13 bases between them. CDR3 amino acids: CASSLETGEITDTQYF. The DNA for the CDR3 is TGTGCCAGCAGCTTAGAAACGGGAGAGATCACAGATACGCAGTATTTT.

The CDR3 sequence: CASSLGPGAEAFF. DNA of the CDR3: TGCGCCAGCAGCTTGGGTCCCGGGGCAGAAGCTTTCTTT. V and J are TRBV5-1 and TRBJ1-1, with TRBD1 as a possible D gene (5 bases). The CDR3 runs to 13 residues. Germline CDR1 SGHRS, CDR2 YFSETQ. Deletions cut 0 bases from V and 8 bases from J, with 11 bases between.

The gene calls are TRBV28 and TRBJ2-7; a weak D match, TRBD1 (5 bases). The V end lost 9 bases, the J end lost 5 bases, and 17 bases lay between the germline ends. This CDR3 comprises 13 residues. Looked up from germline, CDR1 is MDHEN and CDR2 is SYDVKM. Written as DNA, the CDR3 is TGTGCCAGGGGGCCACGCGTCGGTAACGAGCAGTACTTC. This gives the protein CARGPRVGNEQYF.

The gene calls are TRBV19 and TRBJ2-7; D may be TRBD2 (5 bases). V shed 5 bases and J shed 0 bases, with 23 bases lying between them. CDR1 is LNHDA and CDR2 is SQIVND in the germline V gene (reference sequence). This CDR3 is built from 18 residues. This CDR3 is CASSLIWVGEGRSYEQYF. The DNA of the CDR3 is TGTGCCAGTAGTCTCATATGGGTGGGAGAAGGCCGCTCCTACGAGCAGTACTTC.

The V and J genes are TRBV2 and TRBJ2-3; D is possibly TRBD2 (6 bases). This CDR3 is built from 13 residues. The germline CDR1 and CDR2 sequences are SNHLY and FYNNEI. V lost 9 bases to trimming and J lost 2 bases, with 12 bases between them. In nucleotides, the CDR3 is TGTGCCAGAAGACTAGTTGTCACAGATACGCAGTATTTT. Translating gives CARRLVVTDTQYF.

This sequence joins TRBV10-1 and TRBJ2-1; D remains ambiguous. Germline CDR1 reads WNHNN; CDR2 reads SYGVQD (reference sequence). The CDR3 consists of 16 residues. V was clipped by 0 bases and J by 3 bases, with 12 bases between them. CDR3 in amino acids: CASSESVGLNYNEQFF. The CDR3 DNA reads as TGCGCCAGCAGTGAGTCGGTCGGGTTGAACTACAATGAGCAGTTCTTC.

The rearrangement uses TRBV28 and TRBJ2-1; 14 nucleotides align to TRBD2. This CDR3 comprises 15 residues. The trim removed 8 bases at V and 6 bases at J, leaving 6 bases unmatched. CDR1 and CDR2 (germline): MDHEN, SYDVKM. The CDR3 region is CASAPGTSGSNEQFF. The CDR3 DNA follows: TGTGCCAGCGCCCCCGGGACTAGCGGGAGCAATGAGCAGTTCTTC.

The chain links TRBV2 to TRBJ2-1, with a possible D match to TRBD1 (6 bases). V dropped 10 bases and J dropped 4 bases, with 17 bases sitting between them. CDR1 and CDR2 (germline): SNHLY, FYNNEI. The CDR3 has 14 amino acids. The CDR3 loop reads CATRGRGVYNEQFF. In DNA form, the CDR3 reads TGTGCCACCAGGGGCAGGGGAGTATACAATGAGCAGTTCTTC.